Below, 10 T cell receptor beta chains from the same sample are listed, as sequenced in a study of shared clonotypes between healthy human individuals (TCRdb year 2020). Library method: the immunoSEQ multiplex PCR assay. TCRdb took this table from immuneACCESS and kept in-frame rearrangements with V and J called. Such tables lack part of the clones; where checked against another copy, unresolved V genes explain under half of the gap, and the rest is unexplained. In all, the sample holds approximately 500,000 clones, and over 70% of those were seen once. The top ten clonotypes cover 12% of the sample. The material sequenced was PBMCs. The receptors derive from a woman aged 40-49 years in good health. Some clones in this sample may be carry-over from other donors' samples.

Written as DNA, the CDR3 is TGCAGTGCTAGAGTGTATGAGCAGTTCTTC. Encoded protein: CSARVYEQFF. The chain recombines TRBV20-1 with TRBJ2-1; D unresolved. V was pared by 1 base and J by 8 bases, with 3 bases between. The germline V gene has CDR1 DFQATT and CDR2 SNEGSKA (reference sequence). The CDR3 runs to 10 residues.

On this clone: This probably arose from a read error, given a far larger clone one base away. The chain has TRBV14 and TRBJ1-1; D remains ambiguous. The CDR3 has 13 amino acids. Germline V gives CDR1 SGHDN, CDR2 FVKESK. The CDR3 region is CASSQVWMAEDFF. The CDR3 DNA follows: TGTGCCAGCAGCCAAGTTTGGATGGCTGAAGATTTCTTT.

This rearrangement joins TRBV7-9 to TRBJ1-5; D is undetermined. The CDR3 length is 16 residues. The germline gives CDR1 SEHNR, CDR2 FQNEAQ (reference sequence). Trimming shortened V by 5 bases and J by 2 bases, and 16 bases separated the two germline ends. CDR3 amino acids: CASSPSAAAGNQPQHF. The CDR3, as DNA: TGTGCCAGCAGCCCTTCGGCAGCGGCAGGCAATCAGCCCCAGCATTTT.

This chain uses TRBV11-2 with TRBJ2-5; D uncertain. The CDR3 extends over 13 amino acids. Trimming shortened V by 2 bases and J by 5 bases, and 9 bases separated the two germline ends. Germline-derived CDR1 and CDR2 are SGHAT and FQNNGV. CDR3 residues: CASSLSPRETQYF. In DNA form, the CDR3 reads TGTGCCAGCAGCTTAAGCCCCCGGGAGACCCAGTACTTC.

This clone was detected once. This sequence joins TRBV10-3 and TRBJ1-4; 7 nucleotides align to TRBD1. V was pared by 2 bases and J by 11 bases, with 8 bases of the junction left unmatched. The CDR3 length is 14 residues. Germline loops: CDR1 ENHRY, CDR2 SYGVKD. The CDR3, as DNA: TGTGCCATCAGTGAGAAAGGGACAGCCCCGAAACTGTTTTTT. The encoded protein is CAISEKGTAPKLFF.

The chain is built from TRBV7-2 and TRBJ1-2; the D gene is possibly TRBD1 (6 bases). CDR1 and CDR2 from the germline V gene are SGHTA and FQGNSA. CDR3 size: 18 residues. Trimming took 1 base from V and 8 from J, leaving 26 bases between them. In DNA form, the CDR3 reads TGTGCCAGCAGCTTAGGGCCCCTCCCCGGGGGACAATTGAGAGGCTACACCTTC. Amino acid sequence: CASSLGPLPGGQLRGYTF.

V gene TRBV6-5 combines with J gene TRBJ2-1, with 7 bases fitting TRBD2. V was clipped by 4 bases and J by 7 bases; unmatched bases: 7. This CDR3 has 14 residues. Germline CDR1 reads MNHEY; CDR2 reads SVGAGI. The CDR3 DNA is TGTGCCAGCAGTTCCCCCGGCGGGAGAAATGAGCAGTTCTTC. Translating gives CASSSPGGRNEQFF.

The chain recombines TRBV11-2 with TRBJ1-5, with D perhaps TRBD1 (6 bases). This CDR3 is built from 13 residues. In germline, CDR1 is SGHAT, CDR2 FQNNGV. Trimming left V 5 bases short and J 4 bases short, with 9 bases between. The CDR3 coding sequence is TGTGCCAGCAGCATCGGACAGAATCAGCCCCAGCATTTT. The encoded protein is CASSIGQNQPQHF.

The chain recombines TRBV4-1 with TRBJ2-3; TRBD2 matches 7 bases. The CDR3 consists of 17 residues. Germline V gene sequence: CDR1 MGHRA, CDR2 YSYEKL. Unmatched junction bases numbered 10, after V lost 2 bases and J lost 2 bases. Here the CDR3 DNA reads TGCGCCAGCAGCCAAAGGGGACCCCTAGCGGCCACAGATACGCAGTATTTT. It is translated as CASSQRGPLAATDTQYF.

The sample holds a few counts of this clone. Given a far larger clone just one base away, this is likely a sequencing read error. Other DNA sequences of this sample code for an identical CDR3. The chain is built from TRBV5-6 and TRBJ1-2; the match to TRBD1 covers 7 bases. The CDR3 totals 15 residues. The germline gives CDR1 SGHDT, CDR2 YYEEEE. This chain's CDR3 is CASSSRDSALEGYTF. DNA of the CDR3: TGTGCCAGTAGCTCCCGGGACAGCGCCTTGGAGGGCTACACCTTC.